The entry below gives a single TCR beta chain sequence along with its context. Its antigen is not yet known. No qualities accompany the bases; no much larger clone lies one base away. The data are from a study of blood T cell repertoires in COVID-19 (dated by TCRdb to 2019 to 2021). Regarding the complete study: Samples from collaborators originated in the United States, Italy and Spain and spanned both the acute and convalescent phases of COVID-19. A freely available public database, intended as a resource for researchers studying the immune response to SARS-CoV-2, is where the repertoires were released. Samples came from the ongoing ImmuneRACE study (first 160 participants) plus 1,254 subjects from 6 global collaborators. Subjects who had been exposed to COVID-19, were actively infected with it, or had recovered from it provided the deeply sampled blood TCRbeta repertoires that made up the dataset. Where available, HLA class I and class II types were obtained from metadata supplied by the sample provider rather than from assay-based typing. The prospective study material was composed of cDNA or gDNA derived from T cells, B-cell-depleted T cells, or PBMCs. The sample metadata nearly always contained a de-identified subject ID, COVID-19 status, age in years and sex.

The immunoSEQ Assay, a bias-controlled multiplex PCR, was used to amplify TCRbeta CDR3 regions from genomic DNA. On the study's bioinformatics: The number of nucleated cells in each sample was estimated from the amplification of reference gene primers within the assay. Sequence reads were collapsed and filtered to measure the absolute abundance of every unique TCRbeta CDR3 rearrangement. For each sample, productive Simpson clonality was calculated by taking the square root of Simpson's diversity index across productive rearrangements. Held by TCRdb, this immuneACCESS table contains in-frame sequences only and omits some clones. Under half of the omission traces to an unresolved V gene where checked; the cause of the rest is unknown. V and J calls and clone size come straight from that table; D and trimming were deduced from the DNA. The sample contains approximately 210,000 clones, about 92% of them found a single time. The biggest ten clones account for more than 0.95% of the sample.

Study-wide conclusions, independent of this receptor: The quantity of clinical and demographic metadata differed by source and by participant and was supplied without curation.

Each collaborating institution followed its own protocols to collect whole blood in K2EDTA tubes. For TCRbeta analysis, collaborators shipped samples as frozen whole blood, isolated PBMCs, or DNA extracted from either of those sample types. From cysteine to phenylalanine, the CDR3 is 20 amino acids long. CDR3 DNA is the only sequence kept; it has 60 bases, read in frame from the first base. Looking up the germline V gene (reference sequence) yields CDR1 MNHEY and CDR2 SMNVEV. Unmatched junction bases come to 26, with V trimmed by 7 bases and J by 5 bases. What was sequenced was peripheral blood. The chain was built from TRBV27 and TRBJ2-5, with 9 middle bases fitting TRBD2. The source is a man aged 30-40 years with acute or convalescent COVID-19. The bases are TGTGCCAGCACCAAGAGCCCCCCCCGGGGGATGGGACTAGCCCGTGAGACCCAGTACTTC. This gives the protein CASTKSPPRGMGLARETQYF.